Reported below is one TCR beta chain. Its antigen is still unknown. This sample is drawn from a study of OX40 agonist ivuxolimab in advanced cancers. Study overall: Dose-escalation patients' cancers were hepatocellular carcinoma, melanoma, renal cell or head and neck cancer. Three patients, one with hepatocellular carcinoma and two with cutaneous melanoma, responded partially. Notes on the study in general: What antigens the expanded peripheral T cells recognized was never established. Low normalized T-cell clonal expansion was also seen in some nonresponders.

Measured with immunoSEQ multiplex PCR; TCRdb has only the in-frame clones, and not every one. Of 66,000 or so clones in the sample, roughly 84% are singletons; the top ten hold under 0.65%. From germline, CDR1 is MDHEN and CDR2 SYDVKM. Trimming cost V 6 bases and J 1 base, with 16 bases left between them. The CDR3 is 16 amino acids. Sequenced here: CD4+ or CD8+ T cells sorted from blood, sampled in a trial of the OX40 agonist ivuxolimab. This clonotype was obtained from an adult with an advanced solid tumor such as melanoma, head and neck, liver or kidney cancer. The chain uses TRBV28 and TRBJ2-1; D may be TRBD1 or TRBD2 (5 bases each). CDR3: CASRLLGRRSYNEQFF. In DNA form, the CDR3 reads TGTGCCAGCAGACTCTTGGGGCGGAGGTCCTACAATGAGCAGTTCTTC.